The 13 T cell receptor beta chains below were found in one sample sequenced in a study of OX40 agonist ivuxolimab in advanced cancers. Here immunoSEQ multiplex PCR was the method, and the copy in TCRdb shows in-frame clones only, minus some. The sample lists some 95,000 clones, 70% to 85% seen once, with around 4% in the top ten. The material sequenced was CD4+ or CD8+ T cells sorted from blood, taken in a trial of the OX40 agonist ivuxolimab. Receptors originate from an adult with an advanced solid tumor such as melanoma, head and neck, liver or kidney cancer.

J is TRBJ2-5 and V is TRBV11-2, with 9 bases matching TRBD2. The CDR3 covers 16 residues. Trimming took 5 bases from V and 0 from J; bases not matched to a gene: 7. The V gene's germline CDR1 is SGHAT and CDR2 FQNNGV. The CDR3 nucleotides read TGTGCCAGCAGCCCGGGGACTAGCTCGTACCAAGAGACCCAGTACTTC. Translating it yields CASSPGTSSYQETQYF.

This chain links TRBV7-8 with TRBJ2-1, with D possibly being TRBD2 (5 bases). With 5 bases removed from V and 0 bases from J, the gap between germline ends came to 11 bases. Per the germline V gene, CDR1 is SGHVS and CDR2 is FQNEAQ. The CDR3 has 15 amino acids. Written as DNA, the CDR3 is TGTGCCAGCAGCCCACCCGCGGGCTCCTACAATGAGCAGTTCTTC. Translation gives CASSPPAGSYNEQFF. Using reference TRBV7-8 and TRBJ2-1 for the parts outside the CDR3, the full variable domain is GAGVSQSPRYKVAKRGQDVALRCDPISGHVSLFWYQQALGQGPEFLTYFQNEAQLDKSGLPSDRFFAERPEGSVSTLKIQRTQQEDSAVYLCASSPPAGSYNEQFFGPGTRLTVL.

This chain connects TRBV4-1 to TRBJ2-3; the D is unclear. The V end was cut by 4 bases, the J end by 2 bases, with 16 bases between. CDR3 length: 16 residues. CDR1 is MGHRA, CDR2 YSYEKL, per germline. The CDR3 loop is CASSPAGMGNTDTQYF. Here the CDR3 DNA reads TGCGCCAGCAGCCCGGCTGGCATGGGCAACACAGATACGCAGTATTTT.

The rearrangement uses TRBV7-3 and TRBJ1-1; possibly TRBD1 for D (5 bases). The CDR3 spans 14 residues. V was pared by 5 bases and J by 1 base, with 11 bases between. Germline values: CDR1 SGHTA, CDR2 FQGTGA. As DNA, the CDR3 is TGTGCCAGCAGCCGGACCGGGACGAACACTGAAGCTTTCTTT. Its protein is CASSRTGTNTEAFF.

The rearrangement links TRBV11-3 to TRBJ2-3; D call uncertain. This CDR3 has 13 amino acids. V shed 2 bases and J shed 2 bases, with 5 bases lying between them. CDR1 is SGHNT, CDR2 YENEEA, per germline. CDR3 nucleotides: TGTGCCAGCAGCTTAATGTCCACAGATACGCAGTATTTT. Its translation: CASSLMSTDTQYF.

The chain links TRBV5-6 to TRBJ2-1, with D possibly being TRBD2 (6 bases). Germline CDR1 SGHDT, CDR2 YYEEEE. This CDR3 is built from 13 residues. The V end lost 4 bases, the J end lost 4 bases, and 9 bases lay between the germline ends. Here the CDR3 reads CASSADYYNEQFF. The CDR3 bases are TGTGCCAGCAGCGCGGACTATTACAATGAGCAGTTCTTC.

The chain links TRBV9 to TRBJ1-4, with D hard to call. The length of the CDR3 is 15 residues. Trimming removed 3 bases at V and 2 bases at J, with 11 bases between. Germline assignment: CDR1 SGDLS and CDR2 YYNGEE. CDR3 sequence reads: CASSATTNTNEKLFF. The CDR3 nucleotides read TGTGCCAGCAGCGCTACGACCAATACTAATGAAAAACTGTTTTTT.

The V call is TRBV7-6, the J call TRBJ2-2; D possibly corresponds to TRBD1 (5 bases). The CDR3 contains 17 residues. Germline lookup yields CDR1 SGHVS and CDR2 FNYEAQ. Trimming stripped 5 bases from V and 4 bases from J, with 20 bases between. CDR3 sequence reads: CASSPTTVATGTGELFF. CDR3 DNA sequence: TGTGCCAGCAGCCCGACGACAGTAGCAACCGGCACCGGGGAGCTGTTTTTT.

The chain combines TRBV7-9 with TRBJ2-2; D gene unclear. Germline CDR1 and CDR2: SEHNR and FQNEAQ (reference sequence). V was pared by 8 bases and J by 0 bases, with 10 bases between. The CDR3 is 14 residues long. CDR3: CASPPGTNTGELFF. Written as DNA, the CDR3 is TGTGCCAGCCCCCCGGGTACGAACACCGGGGAGCTGTTTTTT.

The chain links TRBV27 to TRBJ1-5; 8 bases align to TRBD1. This CDR3 is 14 amino acids long. With 3 bases clipped from V and 6 bases from J, the junction kept 4 bases outside the gene matches. CDR1 and CDR2 from the germline V gene are MNHEY and SMNVEV (reference sequence). CDR3 nucleotide sequence: TGTGCCAGCAGTTTTACAGGGGGAAGTCAGCCCCAGCATTTT. Translated: CASSFTGGSQPQHF.

The chain employs TRBV2 and TRBJ2-7; the D gene could be TRBD1 or TRBD2 (6 bases each). Germline V gene sequence: CDR1 SNHLY, CDR2 FYNNEI. The CDR3 is made up of 15 amino acids. Trimming took 5 bases from V and 5 from J, leaving 19 bases between them. CDR3 in amino acids: CASSYSRGRADEQYF. CDR3 nucleotide sequence: TGTGCCAGCAGTTATTCACGGGGGCGCGCCGACGAGCAGTACTTC.

In nucleotides, the CDR3 is TGTGCCAGCCTTGGGGCGGGAGATGGCTACACCTTC. Amino acids: CASLGAGDGYTF. J is TRBJ1-2 and V is TRBV25-1, with a weak D call TRBD1 (5 bases). The CDR3 covers 12 residues. The V end was cut by 8 bases, the J end by 6 bases, with 13 bases between. Germline lookup yields CDR1 MGHDK and CDR2 SYGVNS.

The count of this clone is one. This sequence joins TRBV30 and TRBJ1-5, with TRBD1 matching over 9 bases. Germline CDR1 is GTSNPN and CDR2 is SVGIG (reference sequence). J gave up 6 bases and V 2 bases, and 2 bases lay outside the gene matches. The CDR3 has 13 amino acids. CDR3 region: CAWSRDRAQPQHF. Here the CDR3 DNA reads TGTGCCTGGAGTAGGGACAGGGCTCAGCCCCAGCATTTT. Complete variable domain (other parts from reference TRBV30 and TRBJ1-5): SQTIHQWPATLVQPVGSPLSLECTVEGTSNPNLYWYRQAAGRGLQLLFYSVGIGQISSEVPQNLSASRPQDRQFILSSKKLLLSDSGFYLCAWSRDRAQPQHFGDGTRLSIL.